This T cell receptor (beta chain) appears in the sequencing data of a study of blood T cell repertoires in COVID-19. This table comes from immunoSEQ multiplex PCR, and its TCRdb copy is limited to in-frame clones, with some not included. The sample records about 190,000 clones, 84% being singletons. Per the germline V gene, CDR1 is LNHNV and CDR2 is YYDKDF (reference sequence). The CDR3 consists of 17 residues. Trimming removed 3 bases from V and 3 bases from J; junction bases left unmatched: 8. This clone has a handful of counts. Sequenced sample: peripheral blood. This chain uses TRBV15 with TRBJ2-2, with 9 positions matching TRBD2. The TCR originated in a woman in her 70s with active or convalescent COVID-19. The CDR3: CATSSVQREAYTGELFF. For the CDR3, the DNA is TGTGCCACCAGCAGCGTCCAGCGGGAGGCCTACACCGGGGAGCTGTTTTTT.